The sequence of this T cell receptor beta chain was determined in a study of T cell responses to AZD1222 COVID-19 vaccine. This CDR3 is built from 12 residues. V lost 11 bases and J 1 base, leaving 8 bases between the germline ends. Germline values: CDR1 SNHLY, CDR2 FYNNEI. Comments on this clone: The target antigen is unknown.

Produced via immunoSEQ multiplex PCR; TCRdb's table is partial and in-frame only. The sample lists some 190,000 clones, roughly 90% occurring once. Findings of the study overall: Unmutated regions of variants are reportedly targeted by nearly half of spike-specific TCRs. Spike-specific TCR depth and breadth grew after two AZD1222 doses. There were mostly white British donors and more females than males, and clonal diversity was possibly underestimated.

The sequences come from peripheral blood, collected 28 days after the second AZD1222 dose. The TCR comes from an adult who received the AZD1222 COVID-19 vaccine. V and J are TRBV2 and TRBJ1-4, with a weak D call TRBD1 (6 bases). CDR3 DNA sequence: TGTGCCGGACAGAAAACTAATGAAAAACTGTTTTTT. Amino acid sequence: CAGQKTNEKLFF.